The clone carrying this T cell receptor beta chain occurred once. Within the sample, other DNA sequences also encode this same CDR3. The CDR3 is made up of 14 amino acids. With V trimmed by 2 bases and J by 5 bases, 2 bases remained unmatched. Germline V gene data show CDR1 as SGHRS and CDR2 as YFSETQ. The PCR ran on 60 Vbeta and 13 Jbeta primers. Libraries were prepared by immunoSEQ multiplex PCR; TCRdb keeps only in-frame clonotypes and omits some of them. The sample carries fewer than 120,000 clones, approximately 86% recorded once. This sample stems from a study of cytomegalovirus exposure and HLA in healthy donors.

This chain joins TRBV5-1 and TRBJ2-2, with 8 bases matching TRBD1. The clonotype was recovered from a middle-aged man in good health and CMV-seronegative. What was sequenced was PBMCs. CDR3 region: CASSLGQGTGELFF. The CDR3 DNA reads TGCGCCAGCAGCTTAGGACAGGGAACCGGGGAGCTGTTTTTT.